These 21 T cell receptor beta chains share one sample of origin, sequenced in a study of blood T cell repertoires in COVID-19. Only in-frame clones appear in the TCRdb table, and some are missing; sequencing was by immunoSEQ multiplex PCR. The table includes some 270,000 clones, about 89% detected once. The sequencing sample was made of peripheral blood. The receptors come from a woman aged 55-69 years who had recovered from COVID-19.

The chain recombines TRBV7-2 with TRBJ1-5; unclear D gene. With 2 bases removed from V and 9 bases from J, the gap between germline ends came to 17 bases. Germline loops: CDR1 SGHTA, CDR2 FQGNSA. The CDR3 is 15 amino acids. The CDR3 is CASSLQWSGRRPQHF. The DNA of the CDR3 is TGTGCCAGCAGCTTACAGTGGTCGGGGAGAAGGCCCCAGCATTTT.

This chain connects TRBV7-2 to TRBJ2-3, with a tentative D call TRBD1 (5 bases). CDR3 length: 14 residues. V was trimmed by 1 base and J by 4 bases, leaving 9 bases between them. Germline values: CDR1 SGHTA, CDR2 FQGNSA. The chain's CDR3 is CASSLDFRADTQYF. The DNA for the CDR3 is TGTGCCAGCAGCTTAGATTTCAGGGCAGATACGCAGTATTTT.

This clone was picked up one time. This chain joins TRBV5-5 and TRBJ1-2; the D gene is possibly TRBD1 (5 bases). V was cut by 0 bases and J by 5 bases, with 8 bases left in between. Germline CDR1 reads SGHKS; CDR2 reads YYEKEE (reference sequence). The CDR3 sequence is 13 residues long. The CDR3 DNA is TGTGCCAGCAGCTTGGCCTCAGGGTATGGCTACACCTTC. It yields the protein CASSLASGYGYTF.

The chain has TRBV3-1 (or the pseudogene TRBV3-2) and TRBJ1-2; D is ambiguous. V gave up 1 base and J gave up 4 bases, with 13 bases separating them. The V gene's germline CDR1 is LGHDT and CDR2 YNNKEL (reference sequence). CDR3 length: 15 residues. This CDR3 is CASSQGSRRVYGYTF. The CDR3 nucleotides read TGTGCCAGCAGCCAAGGCTCTAGACGGGTCTATGGCTACACCTTC.

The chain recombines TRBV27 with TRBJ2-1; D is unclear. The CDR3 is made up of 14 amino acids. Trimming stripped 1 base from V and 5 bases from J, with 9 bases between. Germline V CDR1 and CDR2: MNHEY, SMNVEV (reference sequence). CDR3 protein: CASSLLVNHNEQFF. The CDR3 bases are TGTGCCAGCAGTTTATTAGTGAACCACAATGAGCAGTTCTTC.

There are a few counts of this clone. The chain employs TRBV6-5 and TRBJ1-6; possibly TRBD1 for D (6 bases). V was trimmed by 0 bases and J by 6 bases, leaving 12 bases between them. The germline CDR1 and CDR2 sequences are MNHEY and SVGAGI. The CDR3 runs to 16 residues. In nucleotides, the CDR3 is TGTGCCAGCAGTTACTCGTCAGGGGCCCCTAATTCACCCCTCCACTTT. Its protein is CASSYSSGAPNSPLHF.

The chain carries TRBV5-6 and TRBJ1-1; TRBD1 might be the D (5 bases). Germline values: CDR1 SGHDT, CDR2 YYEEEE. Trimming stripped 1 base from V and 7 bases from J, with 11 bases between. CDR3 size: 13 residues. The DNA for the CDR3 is TGTGCCAGCAGCTTGTGGCAGGGTGATGAAGCTTTCTTT. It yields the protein CASSLWQGDEAFF.

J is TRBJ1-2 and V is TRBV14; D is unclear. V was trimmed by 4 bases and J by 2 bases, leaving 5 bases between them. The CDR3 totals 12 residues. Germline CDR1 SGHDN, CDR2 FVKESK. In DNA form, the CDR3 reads TGTGCCAGCAGCCCGGTAAACTATGGCTACACCTTC. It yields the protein CASSPVNYGYTF.

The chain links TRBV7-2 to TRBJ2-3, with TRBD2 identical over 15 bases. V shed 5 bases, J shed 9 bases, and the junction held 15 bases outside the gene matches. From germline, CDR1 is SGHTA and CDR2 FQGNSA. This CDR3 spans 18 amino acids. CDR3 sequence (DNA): TGTGCCAGCAGCAACCCGGGACTAGCGGGGGGTGGCTGGGGAACGCAGTATTTT. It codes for CASSNPGLAGGGWGTQYF.

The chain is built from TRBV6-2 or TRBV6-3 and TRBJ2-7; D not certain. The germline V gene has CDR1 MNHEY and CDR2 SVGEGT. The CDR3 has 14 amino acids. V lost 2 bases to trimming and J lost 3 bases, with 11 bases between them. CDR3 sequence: CASSYGVRLYEQYF. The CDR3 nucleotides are TGTGCCAGCAGTTACGGTGTACGACTCTACGAGCAGTACTTC.

The CDR3 here is CASSGNRVNNSPLHF. The CDR3 DNA reads as TGTGCCAGCAGCGGAAACAGGGTCAACAATTCACCCCTCCACTTT. The chain joins TRBV9 to TRBJ1-6; a weak D match, TRBD1 (6 bases). Trimming removed 3 bases from V and 7 bases from J, with 14 bases in between. This CDR3 contains 15 residues. Germline values: CDR1 SGDLS, CDR2 YYNGEE.

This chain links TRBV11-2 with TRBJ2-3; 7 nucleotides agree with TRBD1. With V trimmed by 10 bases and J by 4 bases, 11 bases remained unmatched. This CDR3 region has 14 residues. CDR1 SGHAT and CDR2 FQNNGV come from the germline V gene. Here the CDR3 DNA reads TGTGCCAATGGACGAGGGGGCGCGGCAGATACGCAGTATTTT. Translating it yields CANGRGGAADTQYF.

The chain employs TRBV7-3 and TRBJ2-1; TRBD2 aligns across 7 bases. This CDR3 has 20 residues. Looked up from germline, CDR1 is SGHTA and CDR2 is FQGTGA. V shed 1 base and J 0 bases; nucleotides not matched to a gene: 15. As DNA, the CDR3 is TGTGCCAGCAGCTTAAAGGGTCCCGCGGGGGAATTTAGCTCCTACAATGAGCAGTTCTTC. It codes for CASSLKGPAGEFSSYNEQFF.

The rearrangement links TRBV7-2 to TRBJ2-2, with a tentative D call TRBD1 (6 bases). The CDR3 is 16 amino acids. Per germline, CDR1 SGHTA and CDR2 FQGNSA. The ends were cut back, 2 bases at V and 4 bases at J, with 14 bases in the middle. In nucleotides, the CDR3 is TGTGCCAGCAGCTTAAATTCAGGGGCTGGCACCGGGGAGCTGTTTTTT. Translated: CASSLNSGAGTGELFF.

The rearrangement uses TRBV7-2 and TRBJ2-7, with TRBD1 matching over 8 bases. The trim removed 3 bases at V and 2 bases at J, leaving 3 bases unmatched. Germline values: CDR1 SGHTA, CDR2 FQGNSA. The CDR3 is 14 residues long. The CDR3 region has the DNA TGTGCCAGCAGCTTGGTACAGGGGGCCTACGAGCAGTACTTC. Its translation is CASSLVQGAYEQYF.

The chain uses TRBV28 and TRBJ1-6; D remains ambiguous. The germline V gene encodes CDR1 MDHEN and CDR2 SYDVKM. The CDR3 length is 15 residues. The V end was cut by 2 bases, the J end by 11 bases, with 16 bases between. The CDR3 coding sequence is TGTGCCAGCAGTTTACCGAGACTAGGAGTAGCACCCCTCCACTTT. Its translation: CASSLPRLGVAPLHF.

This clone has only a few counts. The CDR3 is CASLPGWVNTEAFF. The CDR3 DNA follows: TGTGCCAGCCTACCCGGGTGGGTGAACACTGAAGCTTTCTTT. The chain carries TRBV6-5 and TRBJ1-1, with no clear D. V shed 8 bases and J shed 0 bases, with 13 bases lying between them. The CDR3 consists of 14 residues. Germline-derived CDR1 and CDR2 are MNHEY and SVGAGI.

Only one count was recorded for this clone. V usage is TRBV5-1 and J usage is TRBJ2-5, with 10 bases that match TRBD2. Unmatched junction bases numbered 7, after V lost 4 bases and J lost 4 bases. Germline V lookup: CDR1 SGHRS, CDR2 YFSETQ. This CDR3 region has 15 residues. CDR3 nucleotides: TGCGCCAGCAGCAAACTAGCGGGGTTTCGAGAGACCCAGTACTTC. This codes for CASSKLAGFRETQYF.

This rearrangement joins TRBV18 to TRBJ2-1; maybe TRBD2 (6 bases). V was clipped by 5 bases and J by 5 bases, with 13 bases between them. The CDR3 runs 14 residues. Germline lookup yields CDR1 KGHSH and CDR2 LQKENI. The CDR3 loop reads CASSRPGLHNEQFF. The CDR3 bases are TGTGCCAGCTCAAGACCGGGACTCCACAATGAGCAGTTCTTC.

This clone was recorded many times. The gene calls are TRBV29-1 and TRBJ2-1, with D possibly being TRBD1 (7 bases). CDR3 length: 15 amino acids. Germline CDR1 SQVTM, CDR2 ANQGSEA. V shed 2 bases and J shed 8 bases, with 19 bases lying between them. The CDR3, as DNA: TGCAGCGTTGAACGCGGGGCAGGGGGGAGTGATGAGCAGTTCTTC. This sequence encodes CSVERGAGGSDEQFF.

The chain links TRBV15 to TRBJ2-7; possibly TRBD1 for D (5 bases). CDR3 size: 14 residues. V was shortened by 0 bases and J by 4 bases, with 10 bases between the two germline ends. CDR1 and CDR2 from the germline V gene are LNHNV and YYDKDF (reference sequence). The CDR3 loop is CATSREDSFYEQYF. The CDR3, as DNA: TGTGCCACCAGCAGAGAAGACAGCTTTTACGAGCAGTACTTC.